This TCR beta chain was captured by sequencing in a study of early T cells in non-severe SARS-CoV-2 infection. This clonotype was seen ten or more times. TCRdb re-called the 5' RACE reads through MiXCR, storing one row per CDR3 protein. The sample includes around 50,000 distinct CDR3 sequences, 7% to 9% of them seen just once. The clonotype originates from an adult who was a healthcare worker with PCR-confirmed SARS-CoV-2 infection or an uninfected control (not recorded which). Source material: whole blood.

The DNA of the CDR3 is TGTGCCTGGAATTTTTGGGGGACAGAGCAAAACAACTATGGCTACACCTTC. Translating it yields CAWNFWGTEQNNYGYTF. The rearrangement joins TRBV30 to TRBJ1-2, with TRBD1 matching 7 bases. The CDR3 contains 17 residues. The germline gives CDR1 GTSNPN, CDR2 SVGIG (reference sequence). The V gene end was trimmed by 4 bases and the J gene end by 2 bases; junction bases not matched to a gene: 16.